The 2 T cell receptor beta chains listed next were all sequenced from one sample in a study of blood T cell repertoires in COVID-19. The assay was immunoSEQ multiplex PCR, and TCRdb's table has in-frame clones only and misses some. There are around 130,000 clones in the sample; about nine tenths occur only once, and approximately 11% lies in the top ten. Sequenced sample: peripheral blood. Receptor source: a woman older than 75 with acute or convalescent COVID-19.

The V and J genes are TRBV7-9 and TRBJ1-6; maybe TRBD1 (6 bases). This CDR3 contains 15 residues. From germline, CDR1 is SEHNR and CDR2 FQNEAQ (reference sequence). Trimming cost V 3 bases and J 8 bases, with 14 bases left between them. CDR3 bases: TGTGCCAGCAGCTTTCATGGGGGCAAGGATTCACCCCTCCACTTT. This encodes CASSFHGGKDSPLHF.

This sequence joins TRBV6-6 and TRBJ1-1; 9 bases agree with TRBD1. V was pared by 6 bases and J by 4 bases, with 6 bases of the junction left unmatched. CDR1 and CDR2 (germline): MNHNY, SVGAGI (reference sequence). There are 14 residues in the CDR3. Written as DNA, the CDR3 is TGTGCCAGCAGAGTACAGGGGGCTGGCACTGAAGCTTTCTTT. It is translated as CASRVQGAGTEAFF.